Here is one T cell receptor beta chain with its context. The junction differs from germline at one of its ends, possibly a read error. This sample was included in a study of identical twins. The CDR3 is 15 residues long. Germline values: CDR1 SSHAT, CDR2 FNYEAQ (reference sequence). TCRdb used MiXCR to reprocess the 5' RACE reads, holding one entry per CDR3 protein. The repertoire has hundreds of thousands of distinct CDR3 sequences, about 20% of them found once; the top ten carry around 12%. The data were also submitted as part of a second study, on T cells expressing NK-cell markers.

Sequenced sample: PBMCs. The chain employs TRBV7-7 and TRBJ2-1; no definite D call. The source of this sequence is a woman between 18 and 29 years old in good health. The DNA for the CDR3 is TGTGCTAGCAGCTTAAACCCCAACTCCTACAATGAGCAGTTCTTC. Its translation is CASSLNPNSYNEQFF.